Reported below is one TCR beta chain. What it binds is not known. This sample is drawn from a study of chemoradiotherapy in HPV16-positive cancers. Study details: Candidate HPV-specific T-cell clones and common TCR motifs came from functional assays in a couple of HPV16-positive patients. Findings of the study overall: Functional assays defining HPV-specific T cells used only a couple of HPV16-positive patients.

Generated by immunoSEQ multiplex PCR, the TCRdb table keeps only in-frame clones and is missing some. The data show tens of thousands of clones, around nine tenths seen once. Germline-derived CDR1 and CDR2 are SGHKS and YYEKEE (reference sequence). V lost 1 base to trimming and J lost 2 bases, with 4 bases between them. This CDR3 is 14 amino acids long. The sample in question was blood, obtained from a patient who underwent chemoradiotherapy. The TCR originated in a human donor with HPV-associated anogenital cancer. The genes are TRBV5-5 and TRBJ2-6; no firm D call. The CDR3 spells CASSLLAGANVLTF. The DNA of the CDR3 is TGTGCCAGCAGCTTGCTGGCTGGGGCCAACGTCCTGACTTTC.